The next 19 T cell receptor beta chains were all read from a single sample in a study of CD4+ T cells in melanoma. The repertoire was sequenced with immunoSEQ multiplex PCR; TCRdb's copy has only in-frame clones and lacks some. The sample consists of some 14,000 clones, about three quarters of them appearing once. Sample: cells from a culture (not recorded whether cultured in vitro). Receptor source: a human donor with melanoma.

The chain is built from TRBV6-1 and TRBJ2-7; D call uncertain. V was clipped by 7 bases and J by 4 bases, with 11 bases between them. The CDR3 totals 12 residues. The germline gives CDR1 MNHNS, CDR2 SASEGT. The CDR3 coding sequence is TGTGCCAGCACCTCAACCGCATACGAGCAGTACTTC. Amino acids: CASTSTAYEQYF.

The rearrangement joins TRBV5-1 to TRBJ2-5; 12 bases match TRBD2. In germline, CDR1 is SGHRS, CDR2 YFSETQ. J gave up 2 bases and V 1 base, and 3 bases lay outside the gene matches. CDR3 length: 16 residues. The CDR3 DNA follows: TGCGCCAGCAGCTTGCTAGCGGGGGGGCAACAAGAGACCCAGTACTTC. Protein: CASSLLAGGQQETQYF.

J is TRBJ1-4 and V is TRBV5-1, with TRBD1 identical over 8 bases. The CDR3 extends over 15 amino acids. The junction had 8 bases not matched to a gene; V was cut back by 2 bases and J by 8 bases. Germline V lookup: CDR1 SGHRS, CDR2 YFSETQ. The CDR3 spells CASSLTQGADEKLFF. In DNA form, the CDR3 reads TGCGCCAGCAGCTTAACGCAGGGGGCAGACGAAAAACTGTTTTTT.

A single count supports this clone. The chain couples TRBV7-8 to TRBJ2-7; D possibly corresponds to TRBD2 (6 bases). This CDR3 region has 15 residues. The ends were cut back, 4 bases at V and 3 bases at J, with 16 bases in the middle. From germline, CDR1 is SGHVS and CDR2 FQNEAQ. The CDR3 DNA is TGTGCCAGCAGCTCGCGGGGAACCCTACTCTACGAGCAGTACTTC. It encodes CASSSRGTLLYEQYF.

The chain is built from TRBV7-3 and TRBJ2-6; D is ambiguous. The germline V and J ends were trimmed by 5 bases and 0 bases, with 5 bases remaining between them. Germline CDR1 SGHTA, CDR2 FQGTGA. The CDR3 is 14 residues long. In nucleotides, the CDR3 is TGTGCCAGCAGCATGAGCTCTGGGGCCAACGTCCTGACTTTC. Translated, it gives CASSMSSGANVLTF.

This clone appeared a few times. This chain joins TRBV18 and TRBJ2-7; 8 bases match TRBD1. V lost 3 bases, J lost 0 bases, and 4 bases stayed unmatched. The CDR3 sequence is 15 residues long. Germline CDR1 KGHSH, CDR2 LQKENI. The CDR3 DNA sequence: TGTGCCAGCTCACCGGGACAGGCTACCTCCTACGAGCAGTACTTC. It is translated as CASSPGQATSYEQYF.

This clone was seen a handful of times. V gene TRBV5-1 combines with J gene TRBJ2-7, with D possibly being TRBD1 (5 bases). The V gene's germline CDR1 is SGHRS and CDR2 YFSETQ. The length of the CDR3 is 11 residues. V lost 4 bases and J lost 7, with 9 bases in between. The CDR3 loop reads CASSRGGEQYF. CDR3 DNA: TGCGCCAGCAGCAGGGGCGGAGAGCAGTACTTC.

The CDR3 DNA reads as TGTGCCAGCAGTGCCCCCGGCGGGCGAGTCTATGGCTACACCTTC. It is translated as CASSAPGGRVYGYTF. This sequence joins TRBV25-1 and TRBJ1-2; D is unresolved. The length of the CDR3 is 15 residues. Germline V lookup: CDR1 MGHDK, CDR2 SYGVNS. The germline V and J ends were trimmed by 4 bases and 4 bases, with 16 bases remaining between them.

The chain employs TRBV19 and TRBJ2-3, with D possibly matching TRBD2 (5 bases). The CDR3 is made up of 14 amino acids. Trimming cost V 6 bases and J 0 bases, with 10 bases left between them. CDR1 LNHDA and CDR2 SQIVND come from the germline V gene (reference sequence). The CDR3 loop is CASSGETSTDTQYF. The CDR3 DNA is TGTGCCAGTAGCGGGGAGACTAGCACAGATACGCAGTATTTT.

The genes are TRBV5-1 and TRBJ1-2; TRBD1 is a possible D gene (5 bases). The CDR3 runs 18 residues. With 2 bases removed from V and 4 bases from J, the gap between germline ends came to 24 bases. Looked up from germline, CDR1 is SGHRS and CDR2 is YFSETQ. The CDR3 reads CASSFAPPGAGQGYGYTF. DNA of the CDR3: TGCGCCAGCAGCTTCGCCCCGCCGGGAGCCGGTCAGGGCTATGGCTACACCTTC.

J is TRBJ2-3 and V is TRBV10-1; TRBD2 might be the D (6 bases). CDR1 and CDR2 from the germline V gene are WNHNN and SYGVQD (reference sequence). The CDR3 totals 14 residues. With 3 bases removed from V and 6 bases from J, the gap between germline ends came to 13 bases. This CDR3 is CASSDSRGSDTQYF. The CDR3 region has the DNA TGCGCCAGCAGTGATAGTCGGGGGAGCGATACGCAGTATTTT.

This clone is a singleton in its sample. The rearrangement links TRBV7-8 to TRBJ2-5; D could derive from TRBD1 or TRBD2 (6 bases each). Germline CDR1 SGHVS, CDR2 FQNEAQ. Trimming stripped 5 bases from V and 7 bases from J, with 14 bases between. CDR3 size: 13 residues. The DNA for the CDR3 is TGTGCCAGCAGCCAACAGGGACTGGGGACCCAGTACTTC. Amino acids: CASSQQGLGTQYF.

The chain carries TRBV29-1 and TRBJ1-2; 9 bases line up with TRBD1. The CDR3 has 15 amino acids. Looked up from germline, CDR1 is SQVTM and CDR2 is ANQGSEA. V lost 7 bases and J lost 4; bases outside the gene matches: 13. The chain's CDR3 is CSAREGQGAFYGYTF. The DNA for the CDR3 is TGCAGCGCGAGAGAGGGACAGGGAGCCTTCTATGGCTACACCTTC.

The chain joins TRBV6-4 to TRBJ2-2; TRBD1 matches 9 bases. The CDR3 runs to 13 residues. Germline V lookup: CDR1 MRHNA, CDR2 SNTAGT. V dropped 8 bases and J dropped 4; count of bases not matched to a gene: 2. CDR3 region: CASGTGITGELFF. CDR3 in DNA: TGTGCCAGCGGGACAGGGATCACCGGGGAGCTGTTTTTT.

The V and J genes are TRBV18 and TRBJ2-7; 11 positions match TRBD1. Germline V gives CDR1 KGHSH, CDR2 LQKENI. J was trimmed by 3 bases and V by 6 bases; bases with no gene match: 7. The CDR3 contains 15 residues. CDR3 sequence (DNA): TGTGCCAGCTCCCTTCGGGGACAGGGGGGCTACGAGCAGTACTTC. It specifies CASSLRGQGGYEQYF.

The rearrangement uses TRBV5-1 and TRBJ2-3; TRBD1 matches at 8 bases. CDR3 length equals 14 residues. Germline trimming cut 4 bases from V and 6 bases from J; bases unmatched to any gene: 7. The germline gives CDR1 SGHRS, CDR2 YFSETQ. DNA of the CDR3: TGCGCCAGCAGCCCATCGACAGGGGCTGATACGCAGTATTTT. Translation gives CASSPSTGADTQYF.

This clone was seen just once. The genes are TRBV6-1 and TRBJ1-2; perhaps TRBD1 as D (6 bases). The CDR3 is 15 residues long. Looked up from germline, CDR1 is MNHNS and CDR2 is SASEGT. Trimming stripped 6 bases from V and 8 bases from J, with 22 bases between. The CDR3 loop is CASSSREQGEGGYTF. The CDR3 DNA reads TGTGCCAGCAGCTCACGAGAACAGGGTGAGGGCGGCTACACCTTC.

CDR3 sequence: CASSREGGGFYSNQPQHF. The CDR3 DNA follows: TGTGCCAGCAGCAGGGAAGGGGGCGGATTTTATAGCAATCAGCCCCAGCATTTT. The chain couples TRBV7-9 to TRBJ1-5, with 7 bases aligning to TRBD1. The trim removed 5 bases at V and 0 bases at J, leaving 13 bases unmatched. The CDR3 loop spans 18 amino acids. From germline, CDR1 is SEHNR and CDR2 FQNEAQ (reference sequence).

The chain is built from TRBV7-8 and TRBJ1-1; D may be TRBD1 (6 bases). The germline CDR1 and CDR2 sequences are SGHVS and FQNEAQ. The CDR3 length is 15 residues. With 6 bases removed from V and 5 bases from J, the gap between germline ends came to 19 bases. The CDR3 nucleotides are TGTGCCAGCAGGGTGTTGGCAGGGGCGGGGACTGAAGCTTTCTTT. Protein product: CASRVLAGAGTEAFF.